Following are 23 T cell receptor beta chains from one sample sequenced in a study of blood T cell repertoires in COVID-19. Sequenced by immunoSEQ multiplex PCR; TCRdb stores in-frame clones only, minus some. The data show around 150,000 clones, less than 85% seen once. Input material: peripheral blood. The receptors shown here come from a human donor with acute or convalescent COVID-19. The donor label of this sample is uncertain.

The gene calls are TRBV2 and TRBJ1-6, with D possibly matching TRBD1 (5 bases). V was pared by 8 bases and J by 6 bases, with 11 bases between. The CDR3 extends over 13 amino acids. The germline CDR1 and CDR2 sequences are SNHLY and FYNNEI. CDR3 in DNA: TGTGCCAGCGCGGGCGGGACTAATTCACCCCTCCACTTT. It translates to CASAGGTNSPLHF.

This sequence joins TRBV7-2 and TRBJ1-1; perhaps TRBD1 as D (6 bases). Germline V CDR1 and CDR2: SGHTA, FQGNSA. CDR3 length equals 14 residues. Trimming left V 7 bases short and J 3 bases short, with 15 bases between. CDR3 nucleotides: TGTGCCAGCACGATACAGGGTTGGGACACTGAAGCTTTCTTT. This sequence encodes CASTIQGWDTEAFF.

This clone was recorded once. The chain carries TRBV6-2 or TRBV6-3 and TRBJ2-2; tentative D call: TRBD1 (6 bases). The CDR3 contains 14 residues. V gave up 8 bases and J gave up 6 bases, with 16 bases separating them. The V gene's germline CDR1 is MNHEY and CDR2 SVGEGT. This chain's CDR3 is CASGLRGTAGELFF. CDR3 bases: TGTGCCAGCGGCCTGAGGGGGACCGCCGGGGAGCTGTTTTTT.

The V and J genes are TRBV30 and TRBJ2-5; 7 nucleotides align to TRBD1. Trimming removed 3 bases from V and 11 bases from J; junction bases left unmatched: 9. CDR1 GTSNPN and CDR2 SVGIG come from the germline V gene (reference sequence). This CDR3 spans 12 amino acids. In DNA, the CDR3 is TGTGCCTGGAGAGAAGGGGGCAGGACGCAGTACTTC. Its translation is CAWREGGRTQYF.

The rearrangement uses TRBV18 and TRBJ2-7, with 10 bases aligning to TRBD1. The CDR3 extends over 14 amino acids. Losses at the gene ends were 3 bases for V and 6 bases for J; bases not matched to a gene: 5. Per the germline V gene, CDR1 is KGHSH and CDR2 is LQKENI. The CDR3 nucleotides read TGTGCCAGCTCACCTTGGGACAGGGGTTTCGAGCAGTACTTC. This encodes CASSPWDRGFEQYF.

The CDR3: CASSIARTGGSNQPQHF. In DNA form, the CDR3 reads TGTGCCAGTAGTATAGCAAGGACAGGGGGTAGCAATCAGCCCCAGCATTTT. The rearrangement uses TRBV19 and TRBJ1-5, with 10 nucleotides matching TRBD1. The V segment lost 1 base and the J segment 0 bases; nucleotides outside the gene matches: 3. The CDR3 runs 17 residues. Per germline, CDR1 LNHDA and CDR2 SQIVND (reference sequence).

This clone was seen only a few times. V is TRBV7-8 and J is TRBJ2-5; D perhaps matches TRBD2 (6 bases). The germline V and J ends were trimmed by 5 bases and 4 bases, with 11 bases remaining between them. The CDR3 is 13 residues long. CDR1 and CDR2 (germline): SGHVS, FQNEAQ. This CDR3 is CASSLGRIETQYF. The CDR3 region has the DNA TGTGCCAGCAGCCTGGGGAGGATAGAGACCCAGTACTTC.

The table lists this clone with a count of one. The CDR3 bases are TGTGCCAGCAGCCTAGATTGGACAGGCAATCAGCCCCAGCATTTT. It translates to CASSLDWTGNQPQHF. This rearrangement joins TRBV7-2 to TRBJ1-5; D may be TRBD1 (6 bases). The CDR3 loop spans 15 amino acids. Trimming cost V 5 bases and J 2 bases, with 13 bases left between them. Germline V lookup: CDR1 SGHTA, CDR2 FQGNSA.

This clone has more than one count but fewer than ten. The V call is TRBV5-5, the J call TRBJ2-7, with D unresolved. The CDR3 runs to 14 residues. In germline, CDR1 is SGHKS, CDR2 YYEKEE (reference sequence). V shed 0 bases and J shed 0 bases, with 7 bases lying between them. The CDR3 loop is CASSLGHLSYEQYF. CDR3 nucleotide sequence: TGTGCCAGCAGCTTGGGGCACCTCTCCTACGAGCAGTACTTC.

The chain is built from TRBV19 and TRBJ1-2, with a tentative D call TRBD1 (5 bases). The CDR3 covers 13 residues. The germline gives CDR1 LNHDA, CDR2 SQIVND (reference sequence). Trimming removed 9 bases from V and 4 bases from J, with 15 bases in between. CDR3 bases: TGTGCCAGCAAAACCCAGGGAGGCTATGGCTACACCTTC. As protein: CASKTQGGYGYTF.

The rearrangement links TRBV18 to TRBJ1-5; no reliable D call. The ends were cut back, 3 bases at V and 3 bases at J, with 6 bases in the middle. The length of the CDR3 is 13 residues. CDR1 is KGHSH, CDR2 LQKENI, per germline. The CDR3 is CASSPSVNQPQHF. Written as DNA, the CDR3 is TGTGCCAGCTCACCGTCAGTCAATCAGCCCCAGCATTTT.

This clone was seen a single time. The chain joins TRBV6-5 to TRBJ1-1; 9 nucleotides agree with TRBD1. J was trimmed by 1 base and V by 6 bases; bases with no gene match: 6. From germline, CDR1 is MNHEY and CDR2 SVGAGI. This CDR3 is built from 15 residues. The CDR3 sequence: CASRSQGASNTEAFF. DNA of the CDR3: TGTGCCAGCAGATCACAGGGGGCTTCGAACACTGAAGCTTTCTTT.

The chain combines TRBV6-4 with TRBJ2-2, with D hard to call. V was trimmed by 0 bases and J by 5 bases, leaving 7 bases between them. The CDR3 loop spans 14 amino acids. The V gene's germline CDR1 is MRHNA and CDR2 SNTAGT. This CDR3 is CASSDSYRTGELFF. CDR3 bases: TGTGCCAGCAGTGACTCTTACAGAACCGGGGAGCTGTTTTTT.

This chain uses TRBV5-4 with TRBJ1-3; 8 nucleotides agree with TRBD1. CDR1 is SGHNT and CDR2 is YYREEE in the germline V gene (reference sequence). There are 16 residues in the CDR3. The V gene end was trimmed by 4 bases and the J gene end by 0 bases; junction bases not matched to a gene: 6. CDR3 nucleotide sequence: TGTGCCAGCAGCCCCGGACAGGGCTACTCTGGAAACACCATATATTTT. Translation gives CASSPGQGYSGNTIYF.

The chain joins TRBV30 to TRBJ1-6; no clear D gene. This CDR3 is built from 15 residues. The germline V gene has CDR1 GTSNPN and CDR2 SVGIG (reference sequence). Trimming took 0 bases from V and 7 from J, leaving 13 bases between them. CDR3 protein: CAWSVRSPGNSPLHF. CDR3 DNA: TGTGCCTGGAGTGTACGAAGTCCGGGGAATTCACCCCTCCACTTT.

This clone is classed as medium-sized. V is TRBV7-9 and J is TRBJ2-1, with D perhaps matching TRBD1 (6 bases). Germline lookup yields CDR1 SEHNR and CDR2 FQNEAQ (reference sequence). The ends were cut back, 4 bases at V and 8 bases at J, with 21 bases in the middle. The CDR3 covers 16 residues. CDR3 bases: TGTGCCAGCAGCTCGTCCAGGGACACGGATAGGGATGAGCAGTTCTTC. Translated: CASSSSRDTDRDEQFF.

This rearrangement joins TRBV19 to TRBJ1-4; TRBD1 aligns across 10 bases. J lost 3 bases, V lost 6 bases, and 4 bases had no gene match. Germline V gene lookup returns CDR1 LNHDA and CDR2 SQIVND (reference sequence). CDR3 length: 15 residues. CDR3: CASRDRGRSNEKLFF. The CDR3 coding sequence is TGTGCCAGTAGAGACAGGGGGCGATCTAATGAAAAACTGTTTTTT.

This rearrangement joins TRBV7-2 to TRBJ2-1; 9 bases are a match to TRBD1. CDR3 size: 16 residues. V trimming: 2 bases; J trimming: 8 bases; junction bases outside the gene matches: 10. Per the germline V gene, CDR1 is SGHTA and CDR2 is FQGNSA. The CDR3: CASSLPTGGMGDEQFF. Here the CDR3 DNA reads TGTGCCAGCAGCTTACCGACAGGGGGTATGGGCGATGAGCAGTTCTTC. The full variable domain, its missing parts supplied by reference TRBV7-2 and TRBJ2-1, is GAGVSQSPSNKVTEKGKDVELRCDPISGHTALYWYRQSLGQGLEFLIYFQGNSAPDKSGLPSDRFSAERTGGSVSTLTIQRTQQEDSAVYLCASSLPTGGMGDEQFFGPGTRLTVL.

As to this clone: In this CDR3 the conserved last residue, phenylalanine or tryptophan, is missing, so a read error is likely. The DNA is omitted, as the CDR3 cannot be located on it reliably, and the CDR3 follows TCRdb's listing. The V call is TRBV6-1, the J call TRBJ1-1. Per germline, CDR1 MNHNS and CDR2 SASEGT. The CDR3 numbers 13 amino acids, ends counted. CDR3 sequence reads: CASSTGQSGGFLL.

The chain employs TRBV6-2 or TRBV6-3 and TRBJ2-4; maybe TRBD1 (6 bases). V was shortened by 4 bases and J by 0 bases, with 13 bases between the two germline ends. CDR1 MNHEY and CDR2 SVGEGT come from the germline V gene. The CDR3 loop spans 16 amino acids. The CDR3 sequence is CASSSWTDIAKNIQYF. CDR3 bases: TGTGCCAGCAGTTCTTGGACAGACATAGCCAAAAACATTCAGTACTTC.

The rearrangement joins TRBV19 to TRBJ1-5; no firm D call. V gave up 5 bases and J gave up 3 bases, with 14 bases separating them. Germline lookup yields CDR1 LNHDA and CDR2 SQIVND (reference sequence). This CDR3 region has 15 residues. CDR3 amino acids: CASSYLGGSNQPQHF. The CDR3 nucleotides are TGTGCCAGTAGTTATTTGGGAGGTTCCAATCAGCCCCAGCATTTT.

This sequence joins TRBV11-2 and TRBJ2-7, with TRBD1 matching 9 bases. Trimming cost V 5 bases and J 4 bases; bases outside gene matches: 9. The CDR3 covers 15 residues. Germline CDR1 and CDR2: SGHAT and FQNNGV. The CDR3 DNA reads as TGTGCCAGCAGCCGGACGGGACAGGGTTATTACGAGCAGTACTTC. It specifies CASSRTGQGYYEQYF.

V and J are TRBV7-8 and TRBJ1-1; tentative D call: TRBD1 (6 bases). The ends were cut back, 7 bases at V and 5 bases at J, with 14 bases in the middle. The CDR3 is made up of 13 amino acids. Germline CDR1 and CDR2: SGHVS and FQNEAQ. The DNA for the CDR3 is TGTGCCAGCACGATAGGGGGGGAAACTGAAGCTTTCTTT. Its translation: CASTIGGETEAFF. Full variable domain (outside the CDR3, taken from reference TRBV7-8 and TRBJ1-1): GAGVSQSPRYKVAKRGQDVALRCDPISGHVSLFWYQQALGQGPEFLTYFQNEAQLDKSGLPSDRFFAERPEGSVSTLKIQRTQQEDSAVYLCASTIGGETEAFFGQGTRLTVV.